One and the same sample provided the 24 T cell receptor beta chains below, sequenced in a study of CD8 T cells in ankylosing spondylitis (dated by TCRdb to about 2017). Library generation was performed with 5' RACE. For sequencing, an Illumina HiSeq 2500 was employed. TCRdb ran its own pipeline on the public reads, namely fastp trimming at Q25 and MiXCR clone calling, and kept in-frame beta chains. Under each unique CDR3 protein, matching rows form one entry showing the most common genes and DNA. This sample has a few hundred thousand distinct CDR3 sequences in its table, and about 10% of those were observed once. The leading ten clones occupy about 19% of the sample. Source material: blood, either unsorted or a sorted T cell fraction (not recorded which). The receptors were sampled from a male donor with ankylosing spondylitis or in good health (not recorded which).

This clonotype showed up many times. J is TRBJ2-3 and V is TRBV7-2, with TRBD2 matching 12 bases. The CDR3 totals 16 residues. V was clipped by 5 bases and J by 4 bases; unmatched bases: 7. CDR1 and CDR2 (germline): SGHTA, FQGNSA. CDR3 DNA: TGTGCCAGCAGCGTAACTAGCGGGGGGACCCCAGATACGCAGTATTTT. It codes for CASSVTSGGTPDTQYF.

This clonotype showed up many times. The chain uses TRBV12-3 or TRBV12-4 and TRBJ1-6, with D tentatively TRBD1 (6 bases). This CDR3 spans 14 amino acids. V dropped 6 bases and J dropped 10 bases, with 16 bases sitting between them. This chain's CDR3 is CASSPPGGLSPLHF. The CDR3 DNA is TGTGCCAGCAGCCCCCCCGGGGGGCTGTCACCCCTCCACTTT.

This clonotype has more than one count but fewer than ten. The rearrangement uses TRBV5-1 and TRBJ2-7; 9 bases fit TRBD1. Unmatched junction bases numbered 9, after V lost 4 bases and J lost 7 bases. Germline CDR1 reads SGHRS; CDR2 reads YFSETQ. This CDR3 is built from 14 residues. CDR3 sequence: CASSAEGQGLEQYF. In DNA, the CDR3 is TGCGCCAGCAGCGCCGAGGGACAGGGCCTTGAGCAGTACTTC.

This clonotype was recorded at least ten times. CDR3 protein: CASSPRTSGNTGELFF. The CDR3, as DNA: TGTGCCAGCAGTCCCCGGACTAGCGGAAACACCGGGGAGCTGTTTTTT. The chain uses TRBV12-3 or TRBV12-4 and TRBJ2-2, with 10 bases identical to TRBD2. The CDR3 totals 16 residues. Losses at the gene ends were 5 bases for V and 2 bases for J; bases not matched to a gene: 5.

This clonotype was observed many times. The rearrangement joins TRBV15 to TRBJ1-5; 7 positions agree with TRBD1. The germline CDR1 and CDR2 sequences are LNHNV and YYDKDF (reference sequence). This CDR3 comprises 15 residues. Unmatched junction bases numbered 3, after V lost 0 bases and J lost 4 bases. For the CDR3, the DNA is TGTGCCACCAGCAGAGAAGGGACAGTTAATCAGCCCCAGCATTTT. Translated: CATSREGTVNQPQHF.

The rearrangement joins TRBV24-1 to TRBJ1-5, with D perhaps matching TRBD1 (5 bases). CDR3 length equals 15 residues. With 3 bases removed from V and 6 bases from J, the gap between germline ends came to 14 bases. CDR1 and CDR2 (germline): KGHDR, SFDVKD. As DNA, the CDR3 is TGTGCCACCAGTGATCGCGGGGGACTGGGTCAGCCCCAGCATTTT. Its protein is CATSDRGGLGQPQHF.

Many counts were recorded for this clonotype. The genes are TRBV5-1 and TRBJ2-1, with 12 nucleotides matching TRBD2. CDR3 length: 16 amino acids. Germline V gene sequence: CDR1 SGHRS, CDR2 YFSETQ. V trimming: 0 bases; J trimming: 6 bases; junction bases outside the gene matches: 4. CDR3 bases: TGCGCCAGCAGCTTGGTGAGGACTAGCGGGGCCAATGAGCAGTTCTTC. This translates into CASSLVRTSGANEQFF.

The rearrangement uses TRBV9 and TRBJ1-4; 8 nucleotides line up with TRBD1. This CDR3 has 17 residues. CDR1 is SGDLS and CDR2 is YYNGEE in the germline V gene. V was pared by 5 bases and J by 0 bases, with 9 bases of the junction left unmatched. The CDR3 DNA reads as TGTGCCAGCAGTGGAACAGGGGGAACCTCAACTAATGAAAAACTGTTTTTT. It yields the protein CASSGTGGTSTNEKLFF.

The gene calls are TRBV7-6 and TRBJ2-5; tentatively, D is TRBD1 (5 bases). The germline V gene encodes CDR1 SGHVS and CDR2 FNYEAQ. The CDR3 is 15 residues long. Trimming took 5 bases from V and 2 from J, leaving 15 bases between them. The CDR3 region has the DNA TGTGCCAGCAGCCTAGGGGTGGGTGATCAAGAGACCCAGTACTTC. Its protein is CASSLGVGDQETQYF. The variable domain in full, with the rest retrieved from reference TRBV7-6 and TRBJ2-5, is GAGVSQSPRYKVTKRGQDVALRCDPISGHVSLYWYRQALGQGPEFLTYFNYEAQQDKSGLPNDRFSAERPEGSISTLTIQRTEQRDSAMYRCASSLGVGDQETQYFGPGTRLLVL.

Ten or more counts support this clonotype. This chain links TRBV11-2 with TRBJ2-7; 7 bases line up with TRBD2. With 0 bases clipped from V and 2 bases from J, the junction kept 4 bases outside the gene matches. This CDR3 has 15 residues. Germline V gene lookup returns CDR1 SGHAT and CDR2 FQNNGV. The CDR3 here is CASSLDGGGTYEQYF. CDR3 DNA: TGTGCCAGCAGCTTAGACGGCGGGGGTACCTACGAGCAGTACTTC.

The rearrangement uses TRBV20-1 and TRBJ1-2; D might be TRBD1 (5 bases). CDR3 length: 13 amino acids. CDR1 and CDR2 (germline): DFQATT, SNEGSKA (reference sequence). V was shortened by 5 bases and J by 4 bases, with 14 bases between the two germline ends. The CDR3 here is CSAPLGQSYGYTF. For the CDR3, the DNA is TGCAGTGCTCCGTTGGGGCAGTCCTATGGCTACACCTTC.

This clonotype was seen many times. V and J are TRBV24-1 and TRBJ2-4; 13 nucleotides line up with TRBD2. Germline values: CDR1 KGHDR, CDR2 SFDVKD. This CDR3 is 16 amino acids long. Trimming took 3 bases from V and 4 from J; bases not matched to a gene: 2. The CDR3 here is CATSDGGLAGKNIQYF. CDR3 bases: TGTGCCACCAGTGATGGGGGACTAGCGGGGAAAAACATTCAGTACTTC.

This clonotype was observed at least ten times. This rearrangement joins TRBV5-1 to TRBJ1-2; tentatively, D is TRBD1 (5 bases). V was pared by 3 bases and J by 4 bases, with 13 bases between. CDR1 is SGHRS and CDR2 is YFSETQ in the germline V gene. CDR3 size: 14 residues. The CDR3 DNA follows: TGCGCCAGCAGCTCAGATCGACAGATCTATGGCTACACCTTC. This translates into CASSSDRQIYGYTF.

This chain joins TRBV15 and TRBJ2-5, with a tentative D call TRBD2 (6 bases). V gave up 0 bases and J gave up 1 base, with 15 bases separating them. CDR1 is LNHNV and CDR2 is YYDKDF in the germline V gene (reference sequence). This CDR3 contains 17 residues. This chain's CDR3 is CATSRDLGVAAQETQYF. The CDR3 bases are TGTGCCACCAGCAGAGATCTGGGGGTAGCGGCCCAAGAGACCCAGTACTTC.

This chain joins TRBV5-5 and TRBJ2-3; D not certain. With 3 bases removed from V and 6 bases from J, the gap between germline ends came to 8 bases. CDR1 is SGHKS and CDR2 is YYEKEE in the germline V gene (reference sequence). This CDR3 contains 12 residues. CDR3 coding DNA: TGTGCCAGCAGCTCGCCTGTGGATACGCAGTATTTT. Its translation: CASSSPVDTQYF. The full variable domain, with the rest looked up from reference TRBV5-5 and TRBJ2-3, is DAGVTQSPTHLIKTRGQQVTLRCSPISGHKSVSWYQQVLGQGPQFIFQYYEKEERGRGNFPDRFSARQFPNYSSELNVNALLLGDSALYLCASSSPVDTQYFGPGTRLTVL.

This clonotype was found many times. The chain uses TRBV10-3 and TRBJ1-2; 9 positions match TRBD1. Trimming cost V 10 bases and J 7 bases; bases outside gene matches: 10. Germline V CDR1 and CDR2: ENHRY, SYGVKD. CDR3 length: 13 amino acids. CDR3: CASEDRGIPGYTF. CDR3 bases: TGTGCCAGCGAGGACAGGGGTATTCCTGGCTACACCTTC.

This clonotype came up many times. The rearrangement joins TRBV28 to TRBJ2-5, with 10 bases matching TRBD1. Germline assignment: CDR1 MDHEN and CDR2 SYDVKM. The V gene end was trimmed by 4 bases and the J gene end by 5 bases; junction bases not matched to a gene: 10. This CDR3 is 16 amino acids long. The CDR3 DNA follows: TGTGCCAGCAGTTCCCCACGGGACAGGGGTCGGGAGACCCAGTACTTC. This gives the protein CASSSPRDRGRETQYF. The full variable domain, completed using reference TRBV28 and TRBJ2-5, is DVKVTQSSRYLVKRTGEKVFLECVQDMDHENMFWYRQDPGLGLRLIYFSYDVKMKEKGDIPEGYSVSREKKERFSLILESASTNQTSMYLCASSSPRDRGRETQYFGPGTRLLVL.

In this sample, this clonotype turned up many times. This chain connects TRBV5-1 to TRBJ2-7; D may match TRBD1 or TRBD2 (6 bases each). Trimming took off 4 bases at V and 5 bases at J, with 19 bases between the two ends. Looked up from germline, CDR1 is SGHRS and CDR2 is YFSETQ. This CDR3 spans 15 amino acids. The CDR3 DNA is TGCGCCAGCAGCCTGGAGGGACAACAGCGCGACGAGCAGTACTTC. Translated: CASSLEGQQRDEQYF.

The table lists this clonotype with a few counts. This chain connects TRBV5-1 to TRBJ1-6; 10 bases fit TRBD1. This CDR3 contains 16 residues. V lost 0 bases, J lost 7 bases, and 4 bases stayed unmatched. Germline V gives CDR1 SGHRS, CDR2 YFSETQ. CDR3 nucleotides: TGCGCCAGCAGCTTGGCGGGACAGGGGACGAATTCACCCCTCCACTTT. This gives the protein CASSLAGQGTNSPLHF.

In nucleotides, the CDR3 is TGTGCCAGCAGCGTAGAAGAAACAGGGGGGCTCTACGAGCAGTACTTC. Its protein is CASSVEETGGLYEQYF. The chain recombines TRBV9 with TRBJ2-7; 8 bases line up with TRBD1. Germline V lookup: CDR1 SGDLS, CDR2 YYNGEE. The J segment lost 3 bases and the V segment lost 0 bases, leaving 8 bases of the junction unmatched. This CDR3 spans 16 amino acids.

In this sample, this clonotype turned up many times. The chain uses TRBV20-1 and TRBJ2-3; 7 bases line up with TRBD2. CDR1 is DFQATT, CDR2 SNEGSKA, per germline (reference sequence). This CDR3 has 14 amino acids. V dropped 5 bases and J dropped 1; count of bases not matched to a gene: 6. The CDR3: CSAGFRGGTDTQYF. CDR3 DNA: TGCAGTGCTGGATTCCGGGGGGGCACAGATACGCAGTATTTT.

This clonotype has at least ten counts. This chain links TRBV4-2 with TRBJ2-1, with D possibly TRBD2 on 6 matching bases. Per the germline V gene, CDR1 is LGHNA and CDR2 is YNFKEQ. The CDR3 runs to 14 residues. The V gene lost 4 bases and the J gene lost 6 bases, with 13 bases spanning the gap. The CDR3 nucleotides are TGTGCCAGCAGCCCTCCGTTGGGGGGCAATGAGCAGTTCTTC. It encodes CASSPPLGGNEQFF.

The genes are TRBV27 and TRBJ2-1; D is possibly TRBD2 (6 bases). The CDR3 runs 14 residues. CDR1 and CDR2 from the germline V gene are MNHEY and SMNVEV (reference sequence). V lost 5 bases and J 9 bases, leaving 17 bases between the germline ends. CDR3 sequence reads: CASSRAGTPREQFF. The CDR3 DNA reads TGTGCCAGCAGTCGCGCCGGGACTCCCCGTGAGCAGTTCTTC.

This clonotype was seen repeatedly, ten times or more. The chain uses TRBV7-3 and TRBJ2-5; tentatively, D is TRBD1 (5 bases). Trimming stripped 4 bases from V and 5 bases from J, with 17 bases between. Per germline, CDR1 SGHTA and CDR2 FQGTGA. The CDR3 runs 15 residues. The CDR3 DNA follows: TGTGCCAGCAGCTCACAGGTTGGAAAAACGGAGACCCAGTACTTC. This translates into CASSSQVGKTETQYF.